This T cell receptor (beta chain) was recorded in a study of vaccination effects on CD4 cells after COVID-19. On the study more broadly: A few million PBMC per well received approximately 11 IU/ml IL-2 and 9 to 10 ug/ml peptides in culture. General study results and limits: Early timepoints after infection were absent, and convalescent patients were few in the study. In vaccinees who were healthy, merely 1 out of 255 vaccine-induced clones cross-reacted with common cold coronaviruses.

As concerns this clone: The antigen remains undetermined.

An approximately 10-day culture period preceded the isolation of CD4+ T cells. Some clones are missing from TCRdb's copy, which holds only in-frame ones; the method was immunoSEQ multiplex PCR. The table lists around 35,000 clones, approximately 71% of them singletons. Germline V gene data show CDR1 as DFQATT and CDR2 as SNEGSKA (reference sequence). The CDR3 totals 12 residues. Trimming took off 3 bases at V and 2 bases at J, with 8 bases between the two ends. The genes are TRBV20-1 and TRBJ2-7; D unresolved. The sequence derives from a human donor who received a COVID-19 vaccine. The source was CD4+ T cells from PBMCs cultured without peptide, collected before COVID-19 vaccination. The CDR3 is CSASQAAYEQYF. CDR3 nucleotide sequence: TGCAGTGCTAGTCAGGCAGCCTACGAGCAGTACTTC.